This T cell receptor beta chain was observed in a study of T cell clonality in common variable immunodeficiency. Study-wide results and limits: Compared with controls, CVID subjects had fewer shared TCRbeta clones. In common variable immunodeficiency, TCR beta chains reportedly carried fewer deletions and N-nucleotide insertions. Compared with healthy controls, CVID subjects showed increased TCRbeta clonality, mostly in about a third.

As to this clone: What it recognizes is unknown. The read gets to within 3 residues of the CDR3 end, and the germline J gene fills in the rest.

The CDR3 is 14 residues long. Trimming took off 7 bases at V and 4 bases at J, with 16 bases between the two ends. Germline loops: CDR1 MNHEY, CDR2 SVGEGT. Sequencing input was equivalent genomic DNA from CVID and controls. Some clones are missing from TCRdb's copy, which holds only in-frame ones; the method was immunoSEQ multiplex PCR. The sample has about 20,000 clones, none seen only once. Heparinized whole blood, roughly 5 to 8 ml, came from each donor. The chain recombines TRBV6-2 or TRBV6-3 with TRBJ1-1; perhaps TRBD1 as D (5 bases). The clonotype comes from a human donor with common variable immunodeficiency. Material for sequencing was peripheral blood mononuclear cells. CDR3 DNA (partial): TGTGCCAGCAAATCCTTTGGGGGGGGCACTGAA. Its translation is CASKSFGGGTE. The whole CDR3 is CASKSFGGGTEAFF.